This T cell receptor (beta chain) was obtained from a study of control samples from healthy donors and cancer patients. This clone appeared a single time. Produced via immunoSEQ multiplex PCR; TCRdb's table is partial and in-frame only. The profile covers approximately 20,000 clones, with about 85% appearing a single time and 25% to 35% taken by the ten largest. Specimen: PBMCs. The receptor was isolated from a woman aged 70-85 years with lung cancer.

The CDR3 loop is CASSLVSAGNTIYF. In DNA form, the CDR3 reads TGTGCCAGCAGCTTAGTGTCAGCTGGAAACACCATATATTTT. The V gene is TRBV7-2, the J gene TRBJ1-3; D gene ambiguous. Looked up from germline, CDR1 is SGHTA and CDR2 is FQGNSA. The CDR3 covers 14 residues. Trimming took off 1 base at V and 2 bases at J, with 6 bases between the two ends.